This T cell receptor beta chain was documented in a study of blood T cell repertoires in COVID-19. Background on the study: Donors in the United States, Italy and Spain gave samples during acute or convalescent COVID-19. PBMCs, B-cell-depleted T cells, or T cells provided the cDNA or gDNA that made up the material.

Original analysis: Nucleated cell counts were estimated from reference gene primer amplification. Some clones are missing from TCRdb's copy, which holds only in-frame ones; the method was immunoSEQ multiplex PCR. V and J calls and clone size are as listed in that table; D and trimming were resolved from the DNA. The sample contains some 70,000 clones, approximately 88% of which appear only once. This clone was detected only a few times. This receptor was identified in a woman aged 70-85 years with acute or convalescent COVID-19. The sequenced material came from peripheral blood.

The CDR3 DNA sequence: TGTGCCAGCGGCCTTGATTACGAGCAGTACTTC. It specifies CASGLDYEQYF. This chain joins TRBV11-2 and TRBJ2-7, with D uncertain. The V gene's germline CDR1 is SGHAT and CDR2 FQNNGV. V dropped 8 bases and J dropped 4 bases, with 9 bases sitting between them. The CDR3 spans 11 residues.